A selection of T cell receptor beta chains follows, all from one sample in a study of blood T cell repertoires in COVID-19. The protocol was immunoSEQ multiplex PCR, while the TCRdb copy is restricted to in-frame clones and leaves out a portion. Of a few hundred thousand clones listed, about 85% are singletons. Sequencing was done on a sample of peripheral blood. These receptors were collected from a woman in her forties or fifties who had recovered from COVID-19. The CDR3 runs from the conserved cysteine through the conserved F or W. The D gene is left open where the match is weak. Part of the rows lack a size; the others show once, few, many or a class for expanded clones.

CASSSGGGTNEKLFF,TRBV6-5,.,.,TRBJ1-4
CASSGTSGNEQFF,TRBV25-1,TRBD2,.,TRBJ2-1
CASSSGQGVTGELFF,TRBV7-3,TRBD1,.,TRBJ2-2
CASSYLYEQYF,TRBV6-5,.,.,TRBJ2-7
CASSLVGGMYGYTF,TRBV7-9,.,.,TRBJ1-2
CASSPGTGGPGANVLTF,TRBV7-3,TRBD1,few,TRBJ2-6
CASSIGRGQNYGYTF,TRBV19,TRBD1,once,TRBJ1-2
CASSGPQGVGTDTQYF,TRBV9,TRBD1,.,TRBJ2-3
CASSSASTANYGYTF,TRBV5-6,.,.,TRBJ1-2
CSVVTGASNYGYTF,TRBV29-1,TRBD1,.,TRBJ1-2
CASSRSTQGSHYGYTF,TRBV6-6,.,.,TRBJ1-2
CASSIPGQAWNEQFF,TRBV7-9,TRBD1,.,TRBJ2-1
CASSLNLGTGVGSGEKLFF,TRBV27,TRBD1,few,TRBJ1-4
CATSDVGQGGTQYF,TRBV24-1,TRBD1,.,TRBJ2-5
CASSTDRTYGYTF,TRBV28,TRBD1,.,TRBJ1-2
CASSYRGAGNTEAFF,TRBV6-5,.,.,TRBJ1-1
CASSGGFGRPLSDTQYF,TRBV21-1,.,.,TRBJ2-3
CASSLQGYGYTF,TRBV7-2,.,few,TRBJ1-2
CASRPLKIYTF,TRBV2,.,.,TRBJ1-2
CASSLTAYEQYF,TRBV7-9,.,.,TRBJ2-7
CASRGQGLSNSPLHF,TRBV2,TRBD1,.,TRBJ1-6
CASRRGLSNTEAFF,TRBV6-5,.,.,TRBJ1-1